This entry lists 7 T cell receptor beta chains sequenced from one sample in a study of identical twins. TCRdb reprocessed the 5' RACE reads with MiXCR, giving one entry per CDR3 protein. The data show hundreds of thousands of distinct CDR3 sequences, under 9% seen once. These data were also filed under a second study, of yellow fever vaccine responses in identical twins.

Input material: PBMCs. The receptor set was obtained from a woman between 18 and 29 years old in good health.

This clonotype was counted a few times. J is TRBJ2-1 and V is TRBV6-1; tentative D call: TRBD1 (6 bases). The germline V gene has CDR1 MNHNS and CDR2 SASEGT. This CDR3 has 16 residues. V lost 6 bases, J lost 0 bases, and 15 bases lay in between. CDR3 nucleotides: TGTGCCAGCAGGCAGTCAACAGGGAGCTCCTACAATGAGCAGTTCTTC. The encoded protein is CASRQSTGSSYNEQFF.

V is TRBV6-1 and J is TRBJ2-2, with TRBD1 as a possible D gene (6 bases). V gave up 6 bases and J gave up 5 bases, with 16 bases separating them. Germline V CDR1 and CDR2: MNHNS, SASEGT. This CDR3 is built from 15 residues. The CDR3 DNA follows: TGTGCCAGCAGGGCCGTCTTTAGGGGGACCGGGGAGCTGTTTTTT. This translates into CASRAVFRGTGELFF.

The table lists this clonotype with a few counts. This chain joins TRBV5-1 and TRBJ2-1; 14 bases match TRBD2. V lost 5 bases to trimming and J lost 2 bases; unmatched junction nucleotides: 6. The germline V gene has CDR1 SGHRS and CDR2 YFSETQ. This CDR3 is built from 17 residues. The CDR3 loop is CASSEPGLAGAYNEQFF. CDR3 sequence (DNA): TGCGCCAGCAGTGAACCGGGACTAGCGGGGGCCTACAATGAGCAGTTCTTC.

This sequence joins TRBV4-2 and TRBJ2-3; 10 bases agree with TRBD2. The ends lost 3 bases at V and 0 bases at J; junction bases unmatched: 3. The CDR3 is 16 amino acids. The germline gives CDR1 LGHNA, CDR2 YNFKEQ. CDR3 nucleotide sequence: TGTGCCAGCAGCCACCCTAGCGGGGGAAGCACAGATACGCAGTATTTT. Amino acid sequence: CASSHPSGGSTDTQYF.

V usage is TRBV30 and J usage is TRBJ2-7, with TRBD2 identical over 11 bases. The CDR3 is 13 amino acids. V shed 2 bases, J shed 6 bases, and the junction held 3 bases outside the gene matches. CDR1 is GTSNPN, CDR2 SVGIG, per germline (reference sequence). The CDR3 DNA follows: TGTGCCTGGAGTCTAGCGGGGGGTGGCGAGCAGTACTTC. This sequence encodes CAWSLAGGGEQYF.

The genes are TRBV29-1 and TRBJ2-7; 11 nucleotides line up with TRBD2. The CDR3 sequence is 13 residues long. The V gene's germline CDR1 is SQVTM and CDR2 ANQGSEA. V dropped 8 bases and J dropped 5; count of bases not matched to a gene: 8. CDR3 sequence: CSIILAGEDEQYF. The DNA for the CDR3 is TGCAGCATAATACTAGCGGGAGAGGACGAGCAGTACTTC.

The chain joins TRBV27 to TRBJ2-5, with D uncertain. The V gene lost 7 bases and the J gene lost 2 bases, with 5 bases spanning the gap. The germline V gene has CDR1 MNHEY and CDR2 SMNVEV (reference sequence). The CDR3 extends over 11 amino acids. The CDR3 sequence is CASTKQETQYF. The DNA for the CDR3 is TGTGCCAGCACCAAACAAGAGACCCAGTACTTC.